The rows below give T cell receptor beta chains drawn from one sample of a study of CD8+ T cells in alopecia areata. TCRdb's copy holds only in-frame clones and misses some; the assay was immunoSEQ multiplex PCR. The sample has just over 150,000 clones; roughly 65% are singletons. The sample was CD4+ T cells sorted from blood, taken at week 4, from a patient treated with tofacitinib. These receptors came from a human donor with alopecia areata. Both conserved end residues are part of each CDR3. D genes are given only for firm matches. For some rows the clone size is stated as once, few or many, or as a class when expanded; others skip it.

CASSDSLTVRETQYF | TGTGCCAGCAGTGACTCTCTGACGGTCCGGGAGACCCAGTACTTC | - | TRBJ2-5 | 15 | - | TRBV6-4
CRQGGKETQYF | TGTAGACAGGGGGGGAAGGAGACCCAGTACTTC | few | TRBJ2-5 | 11 | TRBD1 | TRBV6-5
CATSIRQAREQYF | TGTGCCACCAGCATCCGACAGGCTCGGGAGCAGTACTTC | - | TRBJ2-7 | 13 | - | TRBV15
CASSQGDSEGETQYF | TGCGCCAGCAGCCAAGGGGACAGCGAGGGGGAGACCCAGTACTTC | few | TRBJ2-5 | 15 | TRBD1 | TRBV4-1
CSVVGQQETQYF | TGCAGCGTTGTTGGGCAGCAAGAGACCCAGTACTTC | - | TRBJ2-5 | 12 | - | TRBV29-1
CASSRTRDREQFF | TGTGCCAGCAGCCGAACCAGGGATCGGGAGCAGTTCTTC | once | TRBJ2-1 | 13 | - | TRBV4-2
CSAGTTLTQYF | TGCAGCGCCGGGACTACCTTAACGCAGTATTTT | - | TRBJ2-3 | 11 | TRBD2 | TRBV29-1
CASSLLRVNEQFF | TGTGCCAGCAGCTTATTAAGGGTCAATGAGCAGTTCTTC | many | TRBJ2-1 | 13 | - | TRBV7-2
CASSLGTGRGTQETQYF | TGTGCCAGCAGCTTGGGAACAGGGCGGGGGACCCAAGAGACCCAGTACTTC | - | TRBJ2-5 | 17 | - | TRBV7-3
CASSPKLEAFF | TGTGCCAGCAGTCCAAAACTGGAAGCTTTCTTT | - | TRBJ1-1 | 11 | - | TRBV2
CASSASESGYTF | TGTGCCAGCAGCGCCTCGGAGAGTGGCTACACCTTC | few | TRBJ1-2 | 12 | - | TRBV25-1
CSAGTAYGYTF | TGCAGCGCTGGGACGGCCTATGGCTACACCTTC | few | TRBJ1-2 | 11 | - | TRBV29-1
CSVATGQGIYYGYTF | TGCAGCGTAGCCACCGGACAGGGGATTTACTATGGCTACACCTTC | few | TRBJ1-2 | 15 | TRBD1 | TRBV29-1
CASSFLDEQYF | TGTGCCAGCAGCTTTTTGGACGAGCAGTACTTC | few | TRBJ2-7 | 11 | - | TRBV7-2
CASSLVSTGELFF | TGCGCCAGCAGCTTAGTCAGCACCGGGGAGCTGTTTTTT | - | TRBJ2-2 | 13 | - | TRBV5-1
CASSLEPQGLGFYEQYF | TGTGCCAGCAGCTTAGAGCCCCAGGGGCTTGGATTCTACGAGCAGTACTTC | - | TRBJ2-7 | 17 | - | TRBV7-9
CASSLDRREKLFF | TGTGCCAGCAGTTTGGACAGGCGGGAAAAACTGTTTTTT | few | TRBJ1-4 | 13 | TRBD1 | TRBV27
CASSLALNSPLHF | TGTGCCAGCAGCTTGGCGCTCAATTCACCCCTCCACTTT | - | TRBJ1-6 | 13 | - | TRBV7-3
CSASVSYEQYF | TGCAGCGCCTCCGTCTCCTACGAGCAGTACTTC | - | TRBJ2-7 | 11 | - | TRBV29-1
CASSSDAMNTEAFF | TGTGCCAGCAGCTCGGATGCAATGAACACTGAAGCTTTCTTT | few | TRBJ1-1 | 14 | - | TRBV5-4
CASSPGGETQYF | TGCGCCAGCAGCCCAGGGGGAGAGACCCAGTACTTC | - | TRBJ2-5 | 12 | TRBD1 | TRBV5-1
CASSLMTTGAQYF | TGTGCCAGCAGCTTAATGACGACAGGGGCCCAGTACTTC | - | TRBJ2-5 | 13 | TRBD1 | TRBV7-8
CSVGQGVNTEAFF | TGCAGCGTAGGACAGGGCGTCAACACTGAAGCTTTCTTT | - | TRBJ1-1 | 13 | TRBD1 | TRBV29-1
CASSFGFTETDTQYF | TGTGCCAGCAGCTTTGGCTTCACAGAAACAGATACGCAGTATTTT | - | TRBJ2-3 | 15 | - | TRBV11-2
CASSDEERWGGYTF | TGTGCCAGCAGCGACGAGGAGAGATGGGGTGGCTACACCTTC | - | TRBJ1-2 | 14 | - | TRBV11-2
CASSQDPGSGTQYF | TGCGCCAGCAGCCAAGATCCCGGCAGCGGGACCCAGTACTTC | - | TRBJ2-5 | 14 | - | TRBV4-3
CSVLPGTGELFF | TGCAGCGTCTTACCCGGCACCGGGGAGCTGTTTTTT | - | TRBJ2-2 | 12 | - | TRBV29-1
CASSPRQGANTEAFF | TGCGCCAGCAGCCCCCGACAGGGGGCGAACACTGAAGCTTTCTTT | few | TRBJ1-1 | 15 | TRBD1 | TRBV5-1
CSVEETANTEAFF | TGCAGCGTTGAGGAGACAGCGAACACTGAAGCTTTCTTT | - | TRBJ1-1 | 13 | - | TRBV29-1
CASSPRPPRETQYF | TGTGCCAGCAGTCCTAGGCCCCCCCGGGAGACCCAGTACTTC | - | TRBJ2-5 | 14 | - | TRBV7-2
CASSPTVESGNTIYF | TGTGCCAGCAGCCCCACAGTCGAGTCTGGAAACACCATATATTTT | - | TRBJ1-3 | 15 | - | TRBV9
CASSQDRASEAFF | TGTGCCAGCAGCCAAGATAGGGCCAGTGAAGCTTTCTTT | - | TRBJ1-1 | 13 | - | TRBV14
CASRKQGLPLYGYTF | TGTGCCAGCAGGAAACAGGGTCTCCCCCTATATGGCTACACCTTC | - | TRBJ1-2 | 15 | - | TRBV6-5
CASSQGPTKNYGYTF | TGTGCCAGCAGCCAGGGTCCCACGAAAAACTATGGCTACACCTTC | - | TRBJ1-2 | 15 | - | TRBV6-5
CASSETSRDEQYF | TGTGCCAGCAGCGAAACCTCGAGGGACGAGCAGTACTTC | few | TRBJ2-7 | 13 | - | TRBV5-4
CAWSVQGVHGYTF | TGTGCCTGGAGTGTACAAGGGGTTCACGGCTACACCTTC | - | TRBJ1-2 | 13 | - | TRBV30
CAWTGGVIRELFF | TGTGCCTGGACCGGAGGGGTCATCCGGGAGCTGTTTTTT | few | TRBJ2-2 | 13 | - | TRBV30
CSVSGGPETQYF | TGCAGCGTTAGCGGCGGCCCAGAGACCCAGTACTTC | - | TRBJ2-5 | 12 | - | TRBV29-1
CSVEDTGWGIQYF | TGCAGCGTTGAAGATACGGGCTGGGGCATTCAGTACTTC | - | TRBJ2-4 | 13 | - | TRBV29-1
CATSRGTGETQYF | TGTGCCACCAGCAGAGGAACAGGGGAGACCCAGTACTTC | - | TRBJ2-5 | 13 | - | TRBV15
CASSVRGLSHGEAFF | TGCGCCAGCAGCGTCAGGGGCCTTTCCCACGGTGAAGCTTTCTTT | - | TRBJ1-1 | 15 | - | TRBV5-1
CSVAPGNYGYTF | TGCAGCGTTGCCCCGGGGAACTATGGCTACACCTTC | - | TRBJ1-2 | 12 | - | TRBV29-1
CASSWGQLNTEAFF | TGTGCCAGCAGCTGGGGACAGTTGAACACTGAAGCTTTCTTT | - | TRBJ1-1 | 14 | TRBD1 | TRBV7-9
CASSVEKFQETQYF | TGTGCCAGCAGCGTAGAAAAGTTCCAAGAGACCCAGTACTTC | few | TRBJ2-5 | 14 | - | TRBV9
CAWRRVTGETDEQYF | TGTGCCTGGAGGAGGGTTACAGGGGAAACGGATGAGCAGTACTTC | once | TRBJ2-7 | 15 | TRBD1 | TRBV30
CASSSVDTEAFF | TGCGCCAGCAGTTCAGTCGACACTGAAGCTTTCTTT | - | TRBJ1-1 | 12 | - | TRBV5-1
CASSLPGEETQYF | TGCGCCAGCAGTCTGCCCGGGGAAGAGACCCAGTACTTC | - | TRBJ2-5 | 13 | - | TRBV5-1
CAWSVGYRTEAFF | TGTGCCTGGAGTGTAGGGTATAGGACTGAAGCTTTCTTT | - | TRBJ1-1 | 13 | - | TRBV30
CASSTAGQPYEQYF | TGTGCCAGTAGTACCGCGGGCCAACCGTATGAGCAGTACTTC | many | TRBJ2-7 | 14 | - | TRBV19
CSAGGDQPQHF | TGCAGTGCTGGGGGAGATCAGCCCCAGCATTTT | - | TRBJ1-5 | 11 | - | TRBV20-1
CASSLRTGLTEAFF | TGTGCCAGCAGCCTAAGAACAGGGTTGACTGAAGCTTTCTTT | - | TRBJ1-1 | 14 | - | TRBV11-2
CASSEVLSGNTIYF | TGTGCCAGCAGTGAAGTCCTCTCTGGAAACACCATATATTTT | - | TRBJ1-3 | 14 | - | TRBV25-1
CASSSPAGAYEQYF | TGTGCCAGCAGCTCCCCGGCAGGGGCATACGAGCAGTACTTC | - | TRBJ2-7 | 14 | - | TRBV13
CASSKERLGSLHF | TGTGCCAGCAGCAAAGAGCGGCTAGGTTCGCTCCACTTT | once | TRBJ1-6 | 13 | - | TRBV7-3
CAISVRTEVRGTSADTQYF | TGTGCCATCAGTGTCCGGACCGAAGTAAGAGGGACAAGCGCAGATACGCAGTATTTT | once | TRBJ2-3 | 19 | - | TRBV10-3
CAWSRSRQYNQPQHF | TGTGCCTGGAGTCGGAGCAGACAGTACAATCAGCCCCAGCATTTT | - | TRBJ1-5 | 15 | - | TRBV30
CSVYSGGETQYF | TGCAGCGTTTATAGCGGGGGAGAGACCCAGTACTTC | - | TRBJ2-5 | 12 | TRBD2 | TRBV29-1
CASSGTRTETQYF | TGTGCCAGCAGCGGGACTAGGACGGAGACCCAGTACTTC | - | TRBJ2-5 | 13 | TRBD2 | TRBV9
CSVDGQGLGTEAFF | TGCAGCGTTGATGGTCAGGGATTGGGCACTGAAGCTTTCTTT | few | TRBJ1-1 | 14 | - | TRBV29-1